This T cell receptor beta chain was sequenced during a study of blood T cell repertoires in COVID-19. Study-wide background: Samples taken during acute and convalescent COVID-19 were collected in the United States, Italy and Spain.

Data came from immunoSEQ multiplex PCR; TCRdb stores just in-frame clones and leaves some out. There are approximately 130,000 clones in the sample; 70% to 90% occur only once, and about 16% lies in the top ten. This clone was detected only once. The germline V and J ends were trimmed by 7 bases and 4 bases, with 14 bases remaining between them. The length of the CDR3 is 15 residues. Germline values: CDR1 SGHTA, CDR2 FQGNSA. The sequencing sample was made of peripheral blood. V and J are TRBV7-2 and TRBJ1-6; D is possibly TRBD1 (6 bases). The TCR originated in a woman aged 45-60 years who had recovered from COVID-19. The CDR3 sequence is CASTVTGSYNSPLHF. The CDR3 DNA reads TGTGCCAGCACCGTGACAGGCAGTTATAATTCACCCCTCCACTTT.